This record covers a single T cell receptor (beta chain). Its antigen is unknown. Profiling relied on immunoSEQ multiplex PCR, and the TCRdb table lists in-frame clones only, not all of them. The sample contains 29,000 or so clones, approximately 90% of which appear only once. This specimen belongs to a study of T cell clonotyping in hematopoietic cell transplantation. Study-level points and caveats: Graft donor and pretransplant recipient Inverse Simpson Index values predicted broader posttransplant TCR diversity. CD4 and CD8 repertoire contributions could not be separated without sorting. Few recipient clonotypes overlapped donors; over 97% were de novo at given depth.

The CDR3 spans 15 residues. Germline V gives CDR1 MNHNS, CDR2 SASEGT. Trimming removed 2 bases from V and 2 bases from J, with 10 bases in between. Recipient blood drawn about 28 days pretransplant and days 30, 100, 180 after. This TCR was recovered from a female patient aged 50 to 60 who had an allogeneic stem cell transplant from a related donor, so the T cells may come from the graft donor. Some clones in this sample may be carry-over from other donors' samples. The specimen comprised PBMCs, sampled 100 days after allogeneic stem cell transplant. The chain is built from TRBV6-1 and TRBJ1-3; D gene ambiguous. The CDR3 here is CASSELTNPGNTIYF. CDR3 DNA: TGTGCCAGCAGTGAATTGACAAACCCTGGAAACACCATATATTTT.